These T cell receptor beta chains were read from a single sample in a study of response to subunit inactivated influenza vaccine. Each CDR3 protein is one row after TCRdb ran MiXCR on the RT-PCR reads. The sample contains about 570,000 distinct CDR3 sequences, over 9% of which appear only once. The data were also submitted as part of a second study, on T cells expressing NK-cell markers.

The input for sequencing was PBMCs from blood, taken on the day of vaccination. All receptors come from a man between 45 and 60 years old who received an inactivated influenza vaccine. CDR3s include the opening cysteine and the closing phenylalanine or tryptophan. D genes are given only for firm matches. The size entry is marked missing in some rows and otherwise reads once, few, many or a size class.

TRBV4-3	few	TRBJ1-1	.	CASSDWIGAVTEAFF	TGCGCCAGCAGCGATTGGATCGGGGCGGTGACTGAAGCTTTCTTT
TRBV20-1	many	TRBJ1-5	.	CSASDGSRGSSNQPQHF	TGCAGTGCTAGCGATGGGTCCCGCGGCTCAAGCAATCAGCCCCAGCATTTT
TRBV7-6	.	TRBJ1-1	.	CASSFRQDQNTEAFF	TGTGCCAGCAGCTTCCGACAAGACCAGAACACTGAAGCTTTCTTT
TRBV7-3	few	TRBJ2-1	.	CASSSDILPSYNEQFF	TGTGCCAGCAGCTCGGACATACTTCCCTCCTACAATGAGCAGTTCTTC
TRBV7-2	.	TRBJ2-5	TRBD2	CASSLSGSGSGQETQYF	TGTGCCAGCAGCCTCTCGGGTAGCGGGAGTGGCCAAGAGACCCAGTACTTC
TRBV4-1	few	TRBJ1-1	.	CASSQAQPGRRNTEAFF	TGCGCCAGCAGCCAAGCCCAACCAGGGAGAAGGAACACTGAAGCTTTCTTT
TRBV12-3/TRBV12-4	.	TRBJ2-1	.	CASSLFGSPGEQFF	TGTGCCAGCAGTTTATTTGGGTCTCCGGGTGAGCAGTTCTTC
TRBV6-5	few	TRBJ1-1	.	CASSYHGKGGTEAFF	TGTGCCAGCAGTTACCATGGGAAGGGAGGTACTGAAGCTTTCTTT
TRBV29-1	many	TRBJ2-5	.	CSVEAIEDMETQYF	TGCAGCGTTGAAGCCATCGAGGACATGGAGACCCAGTACTTC
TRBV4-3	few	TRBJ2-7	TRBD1	CASSQERTGTYEQYF	TGCGCCAGCAGCCAAGAACGGACAGGGACCTACGAGCAGTACTTC
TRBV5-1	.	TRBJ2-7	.	CASSGGTQGYEQYF	TGCGCCAGCAGCGGCGGGACACAGGGCTACGAGCAGTACTTC
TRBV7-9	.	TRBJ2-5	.	CASSPGPTRKETQYF	TGTGCCAGCAGCCCCGGACCTACGAGGAAGGAGACCCAGTACTTC
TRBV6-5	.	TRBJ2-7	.	CASSLGGVVEQYF	TGTGCCAGCAGTTTAGGCGGTGTGGTCGAGCAGTACTTC
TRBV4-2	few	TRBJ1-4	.	CASSQERVTTNEKLFF	TGTGCCAGCAGCCAAGAGAGGGTCACAACTAATGAAAAACTGTTTTTT
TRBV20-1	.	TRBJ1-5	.	CSARADSNQPQHF	TGCAGTGCTAGAGCCGACAGCAATCAGCCCCAGCATTTT
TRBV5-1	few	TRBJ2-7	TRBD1	CASSLGRGTGTPYEQYF	TGCGCCAGCAGCTTGGGCAGAGGGACAGGGACCCCTTACGAGCAGTACTTC
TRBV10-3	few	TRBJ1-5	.	CAISESKGMPRQPQHF	TGTGCCATCAGTGAGTCGAAGGGGATGCCCAGACAGCCCCAGCATTTT
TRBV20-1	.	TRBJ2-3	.	CSAKWGASDPLDTQYF	TGCAGTGCAAAGTGGGGAGCTAGCGACCCCCTTGATACGCAGTATTTT
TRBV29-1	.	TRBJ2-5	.	CSGARETQYF	TGCAGCGGAGCAAGGGAGACCCAGTACTTC
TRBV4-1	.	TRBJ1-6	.	CASSQERTGSYNSPLHF	TGCGCCAGCAGCCAAGAAAGGACGGGCTCCTATAATTCACCCCTCCACTTT
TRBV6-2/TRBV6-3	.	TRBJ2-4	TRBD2	CASSYASFYGTSGGRHIQYF	TGTGCCAGCAGTTACGCATCTTTTTATGGGACTAGCGGGGGGCGTCACATTCAGTACTTC
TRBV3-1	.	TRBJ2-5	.	CASSRYRAEETQYF	TGTGCCAGCAGCCGTTACAGGGCAGAAGAGACCCAGTACTTC
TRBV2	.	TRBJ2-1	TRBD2	CASRASAGGGGHEQFF	TGTGCCAGCAGAGCTTCGGCGGGGGGAGGCGGGCATGAGCAGTTCTTC
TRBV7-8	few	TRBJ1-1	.	CASSLGVSGWTEAFF	TGTGCCAGCAGCTTAGGGGTGAGTGGCTGGACTGAAGCTTTCTTT
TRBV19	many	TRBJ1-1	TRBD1	CASSMPGQAYTEAFF	TGTGCCAGTAGTATGCCGGGACAGGCGTACACTGAAGCTTTCTTT
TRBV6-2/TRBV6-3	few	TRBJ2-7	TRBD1	CASSRTGTGFNEQYF	TGTGCCAGCAGCCGGACCGGGACAGGGTTCAACGAGCAGTACTTC
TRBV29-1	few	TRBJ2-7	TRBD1	CSVEDRGLGTGKYEQYF	TGCAGCGTTGAAGATAGGGGGCTCGGGACAGGGAAGTACGAGCAGTACTTC
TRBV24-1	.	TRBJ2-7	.	CATSDPRSSYEQYF	TGTGCCACCAGTGATCCCAGGAGCTCCTACGAGCAGTACTTC
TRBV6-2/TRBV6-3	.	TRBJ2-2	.	CASKGSGNTGELFF	TGTGCCAGCAAAGGGTCGGGGAACACCGGGGAGCTGTTTTTT
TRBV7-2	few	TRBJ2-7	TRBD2	CASSYGLAFEQYF	TGTGCCAGCAGCTACGGACTAGCTTTCGAGCAGTACTTC
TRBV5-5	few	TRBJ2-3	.	CASSFQGRVTTDTQYF	TGTGCCAGCAGCTTCCAGGGGAGGGTAACCACAGATACGCAGTATTTT
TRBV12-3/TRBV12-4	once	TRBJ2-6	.	CASSSPTSGANVLTF	TGTGCCAGCAGTTCACCCACCTCTGGGGCCAACGTCCTGACTTTC
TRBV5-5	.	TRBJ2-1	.	CASSSDHDKTGEQFF	TGTGCCAGCAGCTCCGACCACGATAAAACAGGGGAGCAGTTCTTC
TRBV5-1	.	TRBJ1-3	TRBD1	CASSLSGRGTGNTIYF	TGCGCCAGCAGCTTGTCGGGCAGGGGGACTGGAAACACCATATATTTT
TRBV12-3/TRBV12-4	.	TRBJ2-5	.	CASSRGLNEETQYF	TGTGCCAGCAGCCGGGGCTTGAACGAAGAGACCCAGTACTTC
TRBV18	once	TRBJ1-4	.	CASSPLGTKNEKLFF	TGTGCCAGCTCACCACTGGGTACAAAAAATGAAAAACTGTTTTTT
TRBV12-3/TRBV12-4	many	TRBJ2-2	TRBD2	CASSLRGAGELFF	TGTGCCAGCAGTTTACGGGGGGCCGGGGAGCTGTTTTTT
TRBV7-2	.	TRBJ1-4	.	CASSSTPGREKLFF	TGTGCCAGCAGCTCCACCCCAGGGCGGGAAAAACTGTTTTTT
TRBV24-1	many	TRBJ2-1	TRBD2	CATSDAGEREYNEQFF	TGTGCCACCAGTGATGCGGGAGAAAGAGAGTACAATGAGCAGTTCTTC
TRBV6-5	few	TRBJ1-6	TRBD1	CASSYRPGQGYNSPLHF	TGTGCCAGCAGTTACCGGCCGGGACAGGGCTATAATTCACCCCTCCACTTT
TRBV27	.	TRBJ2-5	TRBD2	CASSSLAGVQETQYF	TGTGCCAGCAGCTCCCTGGCGGGGGTCCAAGAGACCCAGTACTTC
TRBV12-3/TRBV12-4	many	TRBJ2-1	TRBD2	CASSRPASGGDNEQFF	TGTGCCAGCAGCCGCCCAGCTAGCGGGGGGGACAATGAGCAGTTCTTC
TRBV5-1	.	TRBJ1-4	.	CASSLGSSVEKLFF	TGCGCCAGCAGCTTAGGTTCTTCCGTGGAAAAACTGTTTTTT
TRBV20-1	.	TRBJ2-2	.	CSARGRSGELFF	TGCAGTGCTAGGGGGAGGTCCGGGGAGCTGTTTTTT
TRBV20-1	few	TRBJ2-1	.	CSASQLGLVYNEQFF	TGCAGTGCAAGCCAATTGGGGCTTGTCTACAATGAGCAGTTCTTC
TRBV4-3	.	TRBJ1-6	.	CASSQDWGHKNSPLHF	TGCGCCAGCAGCCAAGATTGGGGACATAAGAATTCACCCCTCCACTTT
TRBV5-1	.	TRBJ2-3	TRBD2	CASSDPLAGGTDTQYF	TGCGCCAGCAGCGATCCCCTAGCGGGAGGCACAGATACGCAGTATTTT
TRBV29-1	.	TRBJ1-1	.	CSVQEGGVEAFF	TGCAGCGTACAGGAGGGTGGTGTAGAAGCTTTCTTT
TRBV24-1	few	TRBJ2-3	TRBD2	CATSDPGLAGGPSYTDTQYF	TGTGCCACCAGTGATCCGGGACTAGCGGGAGGGCCGTCCTACACAGATACGCAGTATTTT
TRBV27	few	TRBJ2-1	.	CASSLYPDNSGSSYNEQFF	TGTGCCAGCAGTTTATACCCCGATAATAGCGGAAGCTCCTACAATGAGCAGTTCTTC
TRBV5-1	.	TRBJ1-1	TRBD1	CASSFGQEGYEAFF	TGCGCCAGCAGCTTCGGACAGGAGGGGTATGAAGCTTTCTTT
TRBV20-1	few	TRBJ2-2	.	CSARGTSNTGELFF	TGCAGTGCCAGAGGGACTTCGAACACCGGGGAGCTGTTTTTT
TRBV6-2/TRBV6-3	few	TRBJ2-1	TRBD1	CASSYGQGSEQFF	TGTGCCAGCAGTTACGGACAGGGGAGTGAGCAGTTCTTC